A single sample gave rise to the 32 T cell receptor beta chains below, sequenced in a study of CD8 T cells in ankylosing spondylitis. One entry per CDR3 protein results from TCRdb running MiXCR on the 5' RACE reads. The repertoire holds under 170,000 distinct CDR3 sequences, with approximately 48% as singletons. Sequenced sample: synovial fluid, either unsorted or a sorted T cell fraction (not recorded which). The receptors were gathered from a male donor with ankylosing spondylitis.

The V gene is TRBV4-2, the J gene TRBJ1-2, with no clear D. CDR3 length: 19 residues. Germline-derived CDR1 and CDR2 are LGHNA and YNFKEQ. Trimming removed 0 bases from V and 3 bases from J, with 23 bases in between. The CDR3 region has the DNA TGTGCCAGCAGCCAAGATTTTATAGGCGGATCCCCCGTAGACTATGGCTACACCTTC. Translated: CASSQDFIGGSPVDYGYTF.

The V call is TRBV12-5, the J call TRBJ2-7; 7 positions agree with TRBD1. Looked up from germline, CDR1 is LGHNT and CDR2 is FRNRAP. With 0 bases clipped from V and 5 bases from J, the junction kept 7 bases outside the gene matches. The CDR3 extends over 15 amino acids. The CDR3 bases are TGTGCTAGTGGTTTGGTAGACAGGGTAAGGGACGAGCAGTACTTC. This translates into CASGLVDRVRDEQYF.

The chain carries TRBV28 and TRBJ1-2; the match to TRBD1 covers 9 bases. The trim removed 4 bases at V and 6 bases at J, leaving 9 bases unmatched. CDR1 is MDHEN, CDR2 SYDVKM, per germline. The CDR3 is 15 residues long. In DNA, the CDR3 is TGTGCCAGCAGTTCCCGGGACAGGGATTGGGATGGCTACACCTTC. It codes for CASSSRDRDWDGYTF.

This clonotype was seen more than once but under ten times. The chain combines TRBV4-1 with TRBJ2-1; unclear D gene. The CDR3 is 17 residues long. Germline lookup yields CDR1 MGHRA and CDR2 YSYEKL. The germline V and J ends were trimmed by 4 bases and 1 base, with 17 bases remaining between them. CDR3 region: CASSLFPRIQSYNEQFF. The CDR3 nucleotides are TGCGCCAGCAGCCTTTTTCCTAGGATTCAATCCTACAATGAGCAGTTCTTC.

The V and J genes are TRBV12-3 or TRBV12-4 and TRBJ2-3, with 12 bases matching TRBD2. The CDR3 loop spans 16 amino acids. J lost 2 bases, V lost 5 bases, and 5 bases had no gene match. CDR3 sequence: CASSPPSGGATDTQYF. The DNA of the CDR3 is TGTGCCAGCAGTCCCCCTAGCGGGGGGGCCACAGATACGCAGTATTTT.

In its sample, this clonotype was seen many times. The chain uses TRBV19 and TRBJ1-6; 8 bases are shared with TRBD1. Per the germline V gene, CDR1 is LNHDA and CDR2 is SQIVND (reference sequence). Unmatched junction bases numbered 7, after V lost 3 bases and J lost 9 bases. This CDR3 is built from 15 residues. Here the CDR3 DNA reads TGTGCCAGTAGTATCTCGGCAGGGGGCGGTTCACCCCTCCACTTT. Translation gives CASSISAGGGSPLHF.

This clonotype was seen at least ten times. The V and J genes are TRBV15 and TRBJ1-5; D is uncertain. Per germline, CDR1 LNHNV and CDR2 YYDKDF (reference sequence). The CDR3 runs to 12 residues. Trimming removed 0 bases at V and 4 bases at J, with 1 base between. CDR3 amino acids: CATSRENQPQHF. CDR3 coding DNA: TGTGCCACCAGCAGAGAAAATCAGCCCCAGCATTTT.

This rearrangement joins TRBV28 to TRBJ1-2; TRBD1 aligns across 8 bases. Germline lookup yields CDR1 MDHEN and CDR2 SYDVKM. The trim removed 6 bases at V and 3 bases at J, leaving 6 bases unmatched. The length of the CDR3 is 14 residues. The CDR3 here is CASRLTGVYYGYTF. CDR3 DNA: TGTGCCAGCAGGTTGACAGGGGTCTACTATGGCTACACCTTC.

This clonotype was counted between two and nine times. The V and J genes are TRBV29-1 and TRBJ2-5, with 7 bases identical to TRBD1. Trimming cost V 6 bases and J 5 bases; bases outside gene matches: 9. Germline CDR1 reads SQVTM; CDR2 reads ANQGSEA. The CDR3 extends over 13 amino acids. The CDR3 bases are TGCAGCGTCCCCGAACAGGGGTTGGAGACCCAGTACTTC. Protein: CSVPEQGLETQYF.

This clonotype was seen a handful of times. The genes are TRBV6-5 and TRBJ1-1; no clear D gene. The CDR3 runs 17 residues. The V gene's germline CDR1 is MNHEY and CDR2 SVGAGI. Deletions cut 0 bases from V and 0 bases from J, with 14 bases between. DNA of the CDR3: TGTGCCAGCAGTTACTCGAATGGGGATGGGGTGAACACTGAAGCTTTCTTT. As protein: CASSYSNGDGVNTEAFF.

This clonotype was detected a few times. The chain joins TRBV4-2 to TRBJ1-2, with TRBD1 matching 7 bases. Unmatched junction bases numbered 8, after V lost 3 bases and J lost 7 bases. The germline V gene has CDR1 LGHNA and CDR2 YNFKEQ. The CDR3 loop spans 14 amino acids. CDR3 loop: CASSHTTGFSGYTF. DNA of the CDR3: TGTGCCAGCAGCCACACGACAGGGTTCAGTGGCTACACCTTC.

This clonotype was seen a handful of times. V is TRBV4-3 and J is TRBJ1-1; TRBD1 agrees at 7 bases. The V gene's germline CDR1 is LGHNA and CDR2 YSLEER. CDR3 length: 16 residues. Trimming took 1 base from V and 0 from J; bases not matched to a gene: 5. In nucleotides, the CDR3 is TGCGCCAGCAGCCAAGCGAAGAGGGGGCTGAACACTGAAGCTTTCTTT. Translating gives CASSQAKRGLNTEAFF.

The chain uses TRBV28 and TRBJ2-7; 7 bases are a match to TRBD2. The J segment lost 1 base and the V segment lost 4 bases, leaving 10 bases of the junction unmatched. CDR1 and CDR2 (germline): MDHEN, SYDVKM. The CDR3 consists of 16 residues. Written as DNA, the CDR3 is TGTGCCAGCAGTTCTACCAGGACTAGTACATCCTACGAGCAGTACTTC. It yields the protein CASSSTRTSTSYEQYF.

This clonotype was seen a handful of times. The CDR3: CASSVGVGTGNTIYF. The CDR3 nucleotides read TGTGCCAGCAGCGTAGGTGTGGGGACTGGAAACACCATATATTTT. This sequence joins TRBV9 and TRBJ1-3; D not resolved. V lost 0 bases and J lost 2, with 9 bases in between. Germline V CDR1 and CDR2: SGDLS, YYNGEE. The length of the CDR3 is 15 residues.

This clonotype has only a few counts. The rearrangement uses TRBV4-1 and TRBJ2-7, with TRBD2 identical over 11 bases. This CDR3 is built from 15 residues. V lost 4 bases, J lost 6 bases, and 8 bases stayed unmatched. CDR1 is MGHRA, CDR2 YSYEKL, per germline. The CDR3 protein is CASSPAGTSGFEQYF. In DNA form, the CDR3 reads TGCGCCAGCAGCCCAGCGGGGACTAGCGGCTTCGAGCAGTACTTC.

The genes are TRBV27 and TRBJ2-1; 8 nucleotides align to TRBD1. Germline loops: CDR1 MNHEY, CDR2 SMNVEV (reference sequence). The CDR3 sequence is 15 residues long. V lost 5 bases and J lost 3; bases outside the gene matches: 6. CDR3 residues: CASSRRQGHYNEQFF. The DNA for the CDR3 is TGTGCCAGCAGTCGGAGACAGGGGCACTACAATGAGCAGTTCTTC.

There are a few counts of this clonotype. This chain connects TRBV4-3 to TRBJ2-3, with 7 bases that match TRBD2. The V gene's germline CDR1 is LGHNA and CDR2 YSLEER. With 4 bases clipped from V and 5 bases from J, the junction kept 3 bases outside the gene matches. The CDR3 length is 13 residues. CDR3 sequence: CASSPGLEDTQYF. In DNA form, the CDR3 reads TGCGCCAGCAGCCCCGGACTAGAAGATACGCAGTATTTT.

V is TRBV6-2 or TRBV6-3 and J is TRBJ2-7; no definite D call. Germline CDR1 is MNHEY and CDR2 is SVGEGT. The length of the CDR3 is 13 residues. The germline V and J ends were trimmed by 2 bases and 3 bases, with 8 bases remaining between them. CDR3 amino acids: CASSYGENYEQYF. The DNA of the CDR3 is TGTGCCAGCAGTTACGGGGAAAACTACGAGCAGTACTTC.

The chain couples TRBV18 to TRBJ1-4, with 7 bases aligning to TRBD1. The CDR3 covers 15 residues. V lost 4 bases, J lost 12 bases, and 14 bases stayed unmatched. Germline values: CDR1 KGHSH, CDR2 LQKENI. CDR3 DNA sequence: TGTGCCAGCTCACGTTTGAGGACAGGCCCCTTGCAACTGTTTTTT. It specifies CASSRLRTGPLQLFF.

The chain has TRBV15 and TRBJ2-5; the match to TRBD2 covers 9 bases. V lost 5 bases to trimming and J lost 1 base; unmatched junction nucleotides: 11. The CDR3 is made up of 17 amino acids. Germline V gives CDR1 LNHNV, CDR2 YYDKDF (reference sequence). The CDR3 sequence: CATSGMGILAGQETQYF. CDR3 in DNA: TGTGCCACCAGCGGCATGGGCATACTAGCGGGCCAAGAGACCCAGTACTTC.

The rearrangement joins TRBV29-1 to TRBJ2-7, with D perhaps TRBD1 or TRBD2 (6 bases each). Looked up from germline, CDR1 is SQVTM and CDR2 is ANQGSEA. The V gene lost 7 bases and the J gene lost 2 bases, with 21 bases spanning the gap. The CDR3 covers 15 residues. CDR3 loop: CSASGVEGGTYEQYF. The DNA for the CDR3 is TGCAGCGCCTCAGGGGTCGAGGGAGGAACCTACGAGCAGTACTTC.

This clonotype was counted at least ten times. The CDR3 loop reads CASSPGLATIEQFF. The CDR3, as DNA: TGTGCCAGCAGTCCTGGACTAGCTACAATAGAGCAGTTCTTC. V and J are TRBV12-3 or TRBV12-4 and TRBJ2-1, with 8 bases identical to TRBD2. V gave up 5 bases and J gave up 10 bases; unmatched junction bases: 10. CDR3 length: 14 amino acids.

This clonotype occurred a few times. The chain uses TRBV4-3 and TRBJ2-5, with a weak D call TRBD1 (6 bases). With 0 bases removed from V and 5 bases from J, the gap between germline ends came to 13 bases. CDR1 is LGHNA, CDR2 YSLEER, per germline. The CDR3 loop spans 15 amino acids. The CDR3 DNA reads as TGCGCCAGCAGCCAAGAGGGGGCATTGAGGGAGACCCAGTACTTC. As protein: CASSQEGALRETQYF.

This clonotype was seen more than once but under ten times. The chain uses TRBV10-3 and TRBJ1-2, with TRBD1 as a possible D gene (6 bases). Trimming cost V 8 bases and J 2 bases, with 21 bases left between them. Germline V gene data show CDR1 as ENHRY and CDR2 as SYGVKD. This CDR3 comprises 16 residues. CDR3 DNA sequence: TGTGCCATCGGGGGCAGGGACCTAGGGTTAAACTATGGCTACACCTTC. Translating gives CAIGGRDLGLNYGYTF.

A few counts support this clonotype. J is TRBJ2-1 and V is TRBV7-9; 9 nucleotides align to TRBD2. J gave up 3 bases and V 5 bases, and 5 bases lay outside the gene matches. In germline, CDR1 is SEHNR, CDR2 FQNEAQ (reference sequence). The CDR3 has 15 residues. The CDR3 DNA is TGTGCCAGCAGCACTAAGCGGGGGGTCTACAATGAGCAGTTCTTC. Translated: CASSTKRGVYNEQFF.

V and J are TRBV30 and TRBJ2-1, with 7 bases matching TRBD2. This CDR3 region has 14 residues. With V trimmed by 0 bases and J by 3 bases, 2 bases remained unmatched. Germline CDR1 reads GTSNPN; CDR2 reads SVGIG (reference sequence). Here the CDR3 DNA reads TGTGCCTGGAGTGTATGGGACTACTACAATGAGCAGTTCTTC. Translated: CAWSVWDYYNEQFF.

This clonotype was recorded a few times. The chain employs TRBV29-1 and TRBJ2-1, with D perhaps matching TRBD2 (5 bases). CDR1 is SQVTM and CDR2 is ANQGSEA in the germline V gene. With 5 bases removed from V and 9 bases from J, the gap between germline ends came to 8 bases. The CDR3 is 10 amino acids. The CDR3 protein is CSVREGEQFF. The CDR3 coding sequence is TGCAGCGTTCGTGAGGGTGAGCAGTTCTTC.

J is TRBJ1-1 and V is TRBV24-1; 12 bases are a match to TRBD1. Germline values: CDR1 KGHDR, CDR2 SFDVKD. The CDR3 loop spans 16 amino acids. Germline trimming cut 5 bases from V and 5 bases from J; bases unmatched to any gene: 8. CDR3 nucleotides: TGTGCCACCAGTGTTGGGGACAGGGGGCGAAGAACTGAAGCTTTCTTT. Protein: CATSVGDRGRRTEAFF.

This clonotype was detected ten times or more. V gene TRBV24-1 combines with J gene TRBJ2-1; D is unresolved. The length of the CDR3 is 16 residues. V was clipped by 6 bases and J by 3 bases, with 17 bases between them. Germline loops: CDR1 KGHDR, CDR2 SFDVKD. In DNA form, the CDR3 reads TGTGCCACCAGTCCCTCGGACCTTACGAGCTACAATGAGCAGTTCTTC. Translating it yields CATSPSDLTSYNEQFF.

V usage is TRBV20-1 and J usage is TRBJ1-4, with TRBD1 matching over 8 bases. The CDR3 has 11 amino acids. Germline lookup yields CDR1 DFQATT and CDR2 SNEGSKA (reference sequence). Trimming cost V 4 bases and J 10 bases; bases outside gene matches: 2. The CDR3 here is CSATQGAKLFF. DNA of the CDR3: TGCAGTGCTACCCAGGGGGCAAAACTGTTTTTT.

This clonotype was found many times. This chain connects TRBV19 to TRBJ2-4; TRBD1 matches 7 bases. V shed 6 bases and J 2 bases; nucleotides not matched to a gene: 7. The CDR3 loop spans 15 amino acids. CDR1 is LNHDA, CDR2 SQIVND, per germline (reference sequence). CDR3: CASSQGVMTKNIQYF. The CDR3 bases are TGTGCCAGTAGCCAGGGGGTCATGACCAAAAACATTCAGTACTTC.

This chain links TRBV4-2 with TRBJ2-1; TRBD2 is a possible D gene (6 bases). CDR3 length: 16 amino acids. V was shortened by 3 bases and J by 4 bases, with 16 bases between the two germline ends. Looked up from germline, CDR1 is LGHNA and CDR2 is YNFKEQ. Here the CDR3 DNA reads TGTGCCAGCAGCCATTTGGTAGCGGTGAAGTACAATGAGCAGTTCTTC. Its protein product is CASSHLVAVKYNEQFF.